Presented here are 16 T cell receptor beta chains from one specimen sequenced in a study of blood T cell repertoires in COVID-19. The protocol was immunoSEQ multiplex PCR, while the TCRdb copy is restricted to in-frame clones and leaves out a portion. The repertoire consists of 120,000 or so clones, with approximately 71% occurring once and the leading ten covering 6.5% to 9.5%. The sequencing input was peripheral blood. All receptors derive from a human donor in a cohort sampled during active COVID-19.

The rearrangement joins TRBV9 to TRBJ2-7; 14 nucleotides agree with TRBD2. The CDR3 has 16 amino acids. CDR1 is SGDLS and CDR2 is YYNGEE in the germline V gene. V gave up 4 bases and J gave up 6 bases; unmatched junction bases: 9. DNA for the CDR3: TGTGCCAGCAGCCTGGGACTAGCGGGGGACATGGGCGAGCAGTACTTC. It translates to CASSLGLAGDMGEQYF.

This clone was found a few times. CDR3 in amino acids: CASSSSPRAYEQYF. In DNA, the CDR3 is TGTGCCAGCAGCTCCAGTCCCAGGGCCTACGAGCAGTACTTC. V is TRBV11-2 and J is TRBJ2-7; TRBD1 is a possible D gene (5 bases). The V gene's germline CDR1 is SGHAT and CDR2 FQNNGV. CDR3 length: 14 amino acids. V lost 4 bases and J 2 bases, leaving 12 bases between the germline ends.

The gene calls are TRBV19 and TRBJ1-2; TRBD1 agrees at 9 bases. V shed 5 bases, J shed 0 bases, and the junction held 4 bases outside the gene matches. The germline V gene has CDR1 LNHDA and CDR2 SQIVND (reference sequence). CDR3 length: 15 residues. CDR3: CASSLGTGTNYGYTF. CDR3 sequence (DNA): TGTGCCAGTAGTCTCGGGACAGGGACTAACTATGGCTACACCTTC. The variable domain in full, with the rest retrieved from reference TRBV19 and TRBJ1-2, is DGGITQSPKYLFRKEGQNVTLSCEQNLNHDAMYWYRQDPGQGLRLIYYSQIVNDFQKGDIAEGYSVSREKKESFPLTVTSAQKNPTAFYLCASSLGTGTNYGYTFGSGTRLTVV.

V usage is TRBV7-6 and J usage is TRBJ2-7; 8 bases are shared with TRBD1. V lost 5 bases and J lost 5; bases outside the gene matches: 11. Germline CDR1 is SGHVS and CDR2 is FNYEAQ. This CDR3 has 15 residues. The CDR3 DNA follows: TGTGCCAGCAGCCGACTCCGGGACAGGCAACACGAGCAGTACTTC. It is translated as CASSRLRDRQHEQYF. Supplemented by reference TRBV7-6 and TRBJ2-7, the full variable domain reads GAGVSQSPRYKVTKRGQDVALRCDPISGHVSLYWYRQALGQGPEFLTYFNYEAQQDKSGLPNDRFSAERPEGSISTLTIQRTEQRDSAMYRCASSRLRDRQHEQYFGPGTRLTVT.

The V gene is TRBV11-2, the J gene TRBJ1-2; no definite D call. The germline CDR1 and CDR2 sequences are SGHAT and FQNNGV. The V end lost 3 bases, the J end lost 2 bases, and 7 bases lay between the germline ends. The length of the CDR3 is 13 residues. CDR3 DNA: TGTGCCAGCAGCTTTGACAAAAACTATGGCTACACCTTC. It yields the protein CASSFDKNYGYTF.

As to this clone: The sample contains more than one DNA sequence encoding this CDR3. The V and J genes are TRBV6-5 and TRBJ1-1, with 8 positions matching TRBD1. The germline V gene encodes CDR1 MNHEY and CDR2 SVGAGI. V shed 6 bases, J shed 1 base, and the junction held 4 bases outside the gene matches. This CDR3 has 14 residues. CDR3 coding DNA: TGTGCCAGCAGGTTAGGACAGGGGAACACTGAAGCTTTCTTT. Translation gives CASRLGQGNTEAFF.

This chain joins TRBV11-1 and TRBJ2-3; TRBD2 aligns across 10 bases. CDR3 length: 14 residues. V gave up 2 bases and J gave up 11 bases; unmatched junction bases: 7. The germline gives CDR1 SGHAT, CDR2 FQDESV (reference sequence). CDR3: CASSLSGRAPKQYF. CDR3 DNA: TGTGCCAGCAGCTTAAGCGGGAGGGCCCCCAAGCAGTATTTT.

The V call is TRBV27, the J call TRBJ2-6; 7 nucleotides align to TRBD2. Looked up from germline, CDR1 is MNHEY and CDR2 is SMNVEV (reference sequence). This CDR3 has 19 residues. V lost 4 bases to trimming and J lost 0 bases; unmatched junction nucleotides: 12. As DNA, the CDR3 is TGTGCCAGCAGTTCCCCGGCCAGCGGGATGTCCTCTGGGGCCAACGTCCTGACTTTC. As protein: CASSSPASGMSSGANVLTF. Combining the CDR3 with reference TRBV27 and TRBJ2-6 gives the whole variable domain EAQVTQNPRYLITVTGKKLTVTCSQNMNHEYMSWYRQDPGLGLRQIYYSMNVEVTDKGDVPEGYKVSRKEKRNFPLILESPSPNQTSLYFCASSSPASGMSSGANVLTFGAGSRLTVL.

V gene TRBV5-6 combines with J gene TRBJ1-2; D is uncertain. Germline V gene lookup returns CDR1 SGHDT and CDR2 YYEEEE. Trimming took 5 bases from V and 8 from J, leaving 16 bases between them. CDR3 length: 13 residues. CDR3 protein: CASSTGVRGGYTF. CDR3 DNA: TGTGCCAGCAGTACGGGAGTTAGAGGCGGCTACACCTTC. The full variable domain, in which reference TRBV5-6 and TRBJ1-2 provide the parts outside the CDR3, is DAGVTQSPTHLIKTRGQQVTLRCSPKSGHDTVSWYQQALGQGPQFIFQYYEEEERQRGNFPDRFSGHQFPNYSSELNVNALLLGDSALYLCASSTGVRGGYTFGSGTRLTVV.

J is TRBJ1-1 and V is TRBV3-1 (or the pseudogene TRBV3-2); D might be TRBD1 (6 bases). Trimming stripped 2 bases from V and 4 bases from J, with 14 bases between. Germline V CDR1 and CDR2: LGHDT, YNNKEL (reference sequence). The CDR3 contains 15 residues. The CDR3 DNA sequence: TGTGCCAGCAGCCAAAGGAACAGGGTTACCACTGAAGCTTTCTTT. Translating it yields CASSQRNRVTTEAFF.

The chain joins TRBV11-3 to TRBJ2-7, with TRBD1 as a possible D gene (6 bases). V was pared by 5 bases and J by 5 bases, with 13 bases between. Germline V gives CDR1 SGHNT, CDR2 YENEEA. This CDR3 has 13 amino acids. The CDR3: CASSPENRDEQYF. The CDR3 coding sequence is TGTGCCAGCAGCCCAGAAAACAGGGACGAGCAGTACTTC.

This chain links TRBV27 with TRBJ2-3, with a weak D call TRBD2 (5 bases). The CDR3 runs to 14 residues. The germline V gene encodes CDR1 MNHEY and CDR2 SMNVEV (reference sequence). Trimming cost V 5 bases and J 0 bases, with 9 bases left between them. The CDR3 DNA follows: TGTGCCAGCAGTAGCGGAACTAGCACAGATACGCAGTATTTT. Its translation is CASSSGTSTDTQYF.

V is TRBV4-1 and J is TRBJ2-7; D unclear. Trimming left V 0 bases short and J 3 bases short, with 6 bases between. The CDR3 length is 13 residues. Germline values: CDR1 MGHRA, CDR2 YSYEKL. CDR3 bases: TGCGCCAGCAGCCAAGACCCCTACTACGAGCAGTACTTC. Its translation is CASSQDPYYEQYF.

J is TRBJ1-1 and V is TRBV11-3, with D possibly matching TRBD1 (5 bases). The CDR3 is 17 residues long. Germline V gene data show CDR1 as SGHNT and CDR2 as YENEEA. V was trimmed by 7 bases and J by 4 bases, leaving 25 bases between them. The CDR3 nucleotides are TGTGCCAGCACCTCTGGGTTGGCAGGGTTCAAGGGCACTGAAGCTTTCTTT. Translated: CASTSGLAGFKGTEAFF.

The chain has TRBV12-3 or TRBV12-4 and TRBJ2-7, with D perhaps matching TRBD2 (7 bases). Trimming removed 4 bases at V and 2 bases at J, with 9 bases between. CDR3 length: 13 amino acids. The CDR3: CASSWGGPYEQYF. CDR3 in DNA: TGTGCCAGCAGTTGGGGGGGCCCCTACGAGCAGTACTTC.

The J gene is TRBJ2-1, the V gene TRBV30; D perhaps matches TRBD2 (5 bases). CDR3 length: 12 amino acids. Per the germline V gene, CDR1 is GTSNPN and CDR2 is SVGIG (reference sequence). The ends were cut back, 3 bases at V and 7 bases at J, with 10 bases in the middle. The CDR3 loop reads CAWSRGPNEQFF. The CDR3 DNA sequence: TGTGCCTGGAGCCGAGGGCCGAATGAGCAGTTCTTC.